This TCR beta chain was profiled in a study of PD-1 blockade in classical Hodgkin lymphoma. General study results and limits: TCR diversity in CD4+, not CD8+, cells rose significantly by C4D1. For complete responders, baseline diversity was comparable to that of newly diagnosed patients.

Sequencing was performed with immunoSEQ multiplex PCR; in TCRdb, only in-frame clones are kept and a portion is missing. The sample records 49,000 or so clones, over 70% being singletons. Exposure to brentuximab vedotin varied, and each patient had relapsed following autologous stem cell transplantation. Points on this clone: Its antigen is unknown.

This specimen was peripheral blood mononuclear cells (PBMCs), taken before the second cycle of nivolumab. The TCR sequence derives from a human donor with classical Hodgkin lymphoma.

The CDR3: CASSIVGTANYGYTF. CDR3 in DNA: TGTGCCAGTAGTATAGTCGGAACGGCTAACTATGGCTACACCTTC. The chain employs TRBV19 and TRBJ1-2; no clear D. The V end was cut by 1 base, the J end by 0 bases, with 9 bases between. The CDR3 runs to 15 residues. Germline-derived CDR1 and CDR2 are LNHDA and SQIVND (reference sequence).